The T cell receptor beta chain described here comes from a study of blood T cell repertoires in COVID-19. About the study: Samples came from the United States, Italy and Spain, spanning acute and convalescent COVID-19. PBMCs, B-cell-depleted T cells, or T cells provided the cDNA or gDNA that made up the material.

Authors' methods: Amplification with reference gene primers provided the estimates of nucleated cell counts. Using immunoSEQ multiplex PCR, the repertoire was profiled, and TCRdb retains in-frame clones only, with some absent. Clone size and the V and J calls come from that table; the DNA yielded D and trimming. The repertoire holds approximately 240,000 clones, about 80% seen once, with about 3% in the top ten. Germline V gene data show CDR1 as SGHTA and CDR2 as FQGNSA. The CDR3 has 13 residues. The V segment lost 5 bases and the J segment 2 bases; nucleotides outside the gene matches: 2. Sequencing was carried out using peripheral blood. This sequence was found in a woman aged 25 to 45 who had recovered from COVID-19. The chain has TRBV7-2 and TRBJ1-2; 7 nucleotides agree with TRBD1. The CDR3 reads CASSVTGNYGYTF. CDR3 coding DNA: TGTGCCAGCAGCGTGACAGGGAACTATGGCTACACCTTC. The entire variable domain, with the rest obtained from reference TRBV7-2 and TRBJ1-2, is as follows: GAGVSQSPSNKVTEKGKDVELRCDPISGHTALYWYRQSLGQGLEFLIYFQGNSAPDKSGLPSDRFSAERTGGSVSTLTIQRTQQEDSAVYLCASSVTGNYGYTFGSGTRLTVV.